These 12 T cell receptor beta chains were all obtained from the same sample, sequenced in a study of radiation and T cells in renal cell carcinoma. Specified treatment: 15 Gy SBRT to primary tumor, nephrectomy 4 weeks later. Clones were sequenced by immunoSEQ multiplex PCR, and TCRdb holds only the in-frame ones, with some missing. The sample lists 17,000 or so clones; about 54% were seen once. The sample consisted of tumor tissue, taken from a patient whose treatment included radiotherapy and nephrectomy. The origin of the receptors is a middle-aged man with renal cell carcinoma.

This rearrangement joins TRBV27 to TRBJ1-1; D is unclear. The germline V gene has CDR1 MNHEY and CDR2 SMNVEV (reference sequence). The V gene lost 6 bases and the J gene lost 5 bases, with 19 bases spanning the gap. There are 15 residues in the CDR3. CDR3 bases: TGTGCCAGCAGAGGGTTGAGGTTTTGGAGTACTGAAGCTTTCTTT. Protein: CASRGLRFWSTEAFF.

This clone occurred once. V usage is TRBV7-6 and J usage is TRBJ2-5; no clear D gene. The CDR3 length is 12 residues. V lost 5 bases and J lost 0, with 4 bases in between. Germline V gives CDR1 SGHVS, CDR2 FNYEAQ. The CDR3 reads CASSQYQETQYF. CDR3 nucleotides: TGTGCCAGCAGCCAGTACCAAGAGACCCAGTACTTC.

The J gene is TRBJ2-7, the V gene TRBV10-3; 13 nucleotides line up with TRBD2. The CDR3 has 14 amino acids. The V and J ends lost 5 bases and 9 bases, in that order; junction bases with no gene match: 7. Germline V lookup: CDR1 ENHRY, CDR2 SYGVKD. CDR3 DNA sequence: TGTGCCATCAGTTCAGGGACTAGCGGGGTTTGGCAGTACTTC. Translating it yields CAISSGTSGVWQYF.

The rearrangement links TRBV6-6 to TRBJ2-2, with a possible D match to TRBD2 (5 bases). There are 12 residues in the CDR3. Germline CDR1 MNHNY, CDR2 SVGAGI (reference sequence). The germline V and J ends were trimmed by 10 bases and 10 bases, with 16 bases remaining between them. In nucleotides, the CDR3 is TGTGCCACCTCCCCGGGCCGGGAGGAGCTGTTTTTT. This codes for CATSPGREELFF.

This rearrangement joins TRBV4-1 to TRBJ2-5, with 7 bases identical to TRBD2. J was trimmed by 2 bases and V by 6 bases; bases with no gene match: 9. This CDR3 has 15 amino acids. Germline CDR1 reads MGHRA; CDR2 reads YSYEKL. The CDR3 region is CASSSAREVQETQYF. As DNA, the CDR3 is TGCGCCAGCAGTTCAGCTCGGGAGGTGCAAGAGACCCAGTACTTC.

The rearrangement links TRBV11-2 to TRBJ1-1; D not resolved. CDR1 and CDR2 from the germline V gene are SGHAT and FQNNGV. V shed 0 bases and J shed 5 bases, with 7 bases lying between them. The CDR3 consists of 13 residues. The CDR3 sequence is CASSLDRGTEAFF. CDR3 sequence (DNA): TGTGCCAGCAGCTTAGATCGGGGAACTGAAGCTTTCTTT.

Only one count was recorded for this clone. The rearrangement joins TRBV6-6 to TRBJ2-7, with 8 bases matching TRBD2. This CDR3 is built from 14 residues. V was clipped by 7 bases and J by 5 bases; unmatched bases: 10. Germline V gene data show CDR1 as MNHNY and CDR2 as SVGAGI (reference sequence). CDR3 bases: TGTGCCAGCAAGCCGGGACTAGTCTCACACGAGCAGTACTTC. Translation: CASKPGLVSHEQYF.

The CDR3 region has the DNA TGTGCCAGCAGACCACTGACAGGGTTAGACGAAAAACTGTTTTTT. Its translation is CASRPLTGLDEKLFF. The chain joins TRBV6-5 to TRBJ1-4, with TRBD1 matching over 7 bases. V gave up 6 bases and J gave up 8 bases; unmatched junction bases: 12. The CDR3 is made up of 15 amino acids. CDR1 is MNHEY and CDR2 is SVGAGI in the germline V gene.

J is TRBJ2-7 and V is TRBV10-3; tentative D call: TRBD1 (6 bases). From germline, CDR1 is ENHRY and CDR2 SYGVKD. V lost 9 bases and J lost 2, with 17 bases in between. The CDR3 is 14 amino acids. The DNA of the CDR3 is TGTGCCATAAGACTTGGACAGTCTGCCTACGAGCAGTACTTC. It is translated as CAIRLGQSAYEQYF.

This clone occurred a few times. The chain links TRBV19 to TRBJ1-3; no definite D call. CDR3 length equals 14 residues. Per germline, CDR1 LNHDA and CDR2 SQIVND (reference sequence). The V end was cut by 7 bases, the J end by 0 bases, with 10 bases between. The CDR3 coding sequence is TGTGCCAGTACGACGGAACTCTCTGGAAACACCATATATTTT. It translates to CASTTELSGNTIYF. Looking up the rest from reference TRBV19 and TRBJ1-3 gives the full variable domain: DGGITQSPKYLFRKEGQNVTLSCEQNLNHDAMYWYRQDPGQGLRLIYYSQIVNDFQKGDIAEGYSVSREKKESFPLTVTSAQKNPTAFYLCASTTELSGNTIYFGEGSWLTVV.

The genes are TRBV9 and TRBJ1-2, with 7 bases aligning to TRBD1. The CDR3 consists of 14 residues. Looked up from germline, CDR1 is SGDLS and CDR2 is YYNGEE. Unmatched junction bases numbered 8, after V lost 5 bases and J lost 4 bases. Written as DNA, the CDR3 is TGTGCCAGCAGTACTACAGGGGATGTCTATGGCTACACCTTC. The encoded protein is CASSTTGDVYGYTF.

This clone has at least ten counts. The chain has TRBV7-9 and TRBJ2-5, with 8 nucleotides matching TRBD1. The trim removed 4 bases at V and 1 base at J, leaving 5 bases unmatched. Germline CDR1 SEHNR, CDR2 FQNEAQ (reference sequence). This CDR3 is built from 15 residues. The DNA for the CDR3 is TGTGCCAGCAGCTCCCTTGGACAGGGCCAAGAGACCCAGTACTTC. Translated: CASSSLGQGQETQYF.